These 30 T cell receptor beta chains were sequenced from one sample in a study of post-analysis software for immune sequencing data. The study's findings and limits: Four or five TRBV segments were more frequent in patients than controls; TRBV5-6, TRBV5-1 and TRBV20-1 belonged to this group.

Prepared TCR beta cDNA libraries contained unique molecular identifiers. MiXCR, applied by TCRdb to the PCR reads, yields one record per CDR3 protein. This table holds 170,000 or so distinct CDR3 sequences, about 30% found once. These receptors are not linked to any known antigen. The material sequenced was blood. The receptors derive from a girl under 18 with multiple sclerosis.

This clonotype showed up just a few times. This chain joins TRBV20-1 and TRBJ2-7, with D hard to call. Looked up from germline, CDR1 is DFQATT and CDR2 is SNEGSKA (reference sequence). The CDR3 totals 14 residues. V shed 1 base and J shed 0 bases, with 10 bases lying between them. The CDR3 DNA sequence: TGCAGTGCTAGAGTTGAACCGAGCTCCTACGAGCAGTACTTC. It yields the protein CSARVEPSSYEQYF.

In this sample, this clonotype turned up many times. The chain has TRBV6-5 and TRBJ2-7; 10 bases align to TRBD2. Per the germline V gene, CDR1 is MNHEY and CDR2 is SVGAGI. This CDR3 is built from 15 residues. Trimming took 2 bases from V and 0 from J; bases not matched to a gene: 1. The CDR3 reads CASSYRTSGSYEQYF. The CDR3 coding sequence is TGTGCCAGCAGTTACCGGACTAGCGGCTCCTACGAGCAGTACTTC.

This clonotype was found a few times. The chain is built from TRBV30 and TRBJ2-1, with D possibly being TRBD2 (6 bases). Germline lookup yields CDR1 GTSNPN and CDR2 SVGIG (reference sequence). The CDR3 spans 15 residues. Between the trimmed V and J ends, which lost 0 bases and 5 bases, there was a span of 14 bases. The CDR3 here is CAWSVLGGDNNEQFF. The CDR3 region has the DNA TGTGCCTGGAGTGTACTGGGCGGGGATAACAATGAGCAGTTCTTC.

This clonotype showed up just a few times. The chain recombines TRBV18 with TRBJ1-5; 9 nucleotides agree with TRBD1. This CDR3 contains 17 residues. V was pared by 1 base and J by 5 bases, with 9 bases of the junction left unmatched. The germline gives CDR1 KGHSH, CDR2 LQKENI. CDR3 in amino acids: CASSPRAGTGIYQPQHF. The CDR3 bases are TGTGCCAGCTCACCACGTGCCGGGACAGGGATTTATCAGCCCCAGCATTTT.

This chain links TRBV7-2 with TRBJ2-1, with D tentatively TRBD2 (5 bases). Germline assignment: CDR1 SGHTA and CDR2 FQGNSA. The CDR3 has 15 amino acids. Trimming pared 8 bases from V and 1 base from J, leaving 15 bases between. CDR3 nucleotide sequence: TGTGCCAGCGGCAAGAGCGGTACTTCCTACAATGAGCAGTTCTTC. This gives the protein CASGKSGTSYNEQFF.

The DNA of the CDR3 is TGCAGCGTTGCCCGCTCCCAGGGCACTGAAGCTTTCTTT. This gives the protein CSVARSQGTEAFF. This rearrangement joins TRBV29-1 to TRBJ1-1; the D gene is possibly TRBD1 (5 bases). CDR1 and CDR2 (germline): SQVTM, ANQGSEA. The CDR3 covers 13 residues. Between the trimmed V and J ends, which lost 4 bases and 4 bases, there was a span of 13 bases.

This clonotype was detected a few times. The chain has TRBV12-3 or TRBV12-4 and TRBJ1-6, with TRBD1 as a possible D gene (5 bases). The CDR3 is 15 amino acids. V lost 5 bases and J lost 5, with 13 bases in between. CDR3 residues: CASSLTGSHNSPLHF. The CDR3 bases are TGTGCCAGCAGTCTAACAGGATCGCATAATTCACCCCTCCACTTT.

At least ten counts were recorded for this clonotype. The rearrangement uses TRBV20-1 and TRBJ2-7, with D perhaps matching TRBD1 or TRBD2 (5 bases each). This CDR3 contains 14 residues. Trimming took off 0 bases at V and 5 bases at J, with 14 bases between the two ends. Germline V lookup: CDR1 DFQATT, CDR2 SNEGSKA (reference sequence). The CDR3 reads CSAREGTQSNEQYF. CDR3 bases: TGCAGTGCTAGAGAGGGGACCCAGAGCAACGAGCAGTACTTC.

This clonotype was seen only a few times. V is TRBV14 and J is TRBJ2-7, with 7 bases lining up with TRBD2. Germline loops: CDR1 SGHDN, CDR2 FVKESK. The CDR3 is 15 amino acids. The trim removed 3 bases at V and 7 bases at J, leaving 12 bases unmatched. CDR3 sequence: CASSHVGGSLGEQYF. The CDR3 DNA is TGTGCCAGCAGCCACGTTGGCGGGAGTTTGGGTGAGCAGTACTTC.

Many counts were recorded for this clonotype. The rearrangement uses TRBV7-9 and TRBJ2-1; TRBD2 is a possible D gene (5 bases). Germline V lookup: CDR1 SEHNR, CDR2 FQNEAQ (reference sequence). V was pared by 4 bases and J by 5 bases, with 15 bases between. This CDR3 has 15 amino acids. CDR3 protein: CASSSPGFEDNEQFF. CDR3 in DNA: TGTGCCAGCAGCTCCCCGGGGTTCGAGGACAATGAGCAGTTCTTC.

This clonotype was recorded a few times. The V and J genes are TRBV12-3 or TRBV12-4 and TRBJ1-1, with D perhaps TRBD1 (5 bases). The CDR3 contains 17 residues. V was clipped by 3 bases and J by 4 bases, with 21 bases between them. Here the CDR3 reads CASSLFGRGSTGTEAFF. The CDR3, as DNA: TGTGCCAGCAGTTTGTTCGGGAGGGGCTCCACGGGCACTGAAGCTTTCTTT.

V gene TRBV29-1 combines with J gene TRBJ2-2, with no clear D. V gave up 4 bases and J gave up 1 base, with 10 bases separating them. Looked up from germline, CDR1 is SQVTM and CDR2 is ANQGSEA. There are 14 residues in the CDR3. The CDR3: CSVVTELNTGELFF. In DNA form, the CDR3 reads TGCAGCGTTGTTACAGAGTTGAACACCGGGGAGCTGTTTTTT.

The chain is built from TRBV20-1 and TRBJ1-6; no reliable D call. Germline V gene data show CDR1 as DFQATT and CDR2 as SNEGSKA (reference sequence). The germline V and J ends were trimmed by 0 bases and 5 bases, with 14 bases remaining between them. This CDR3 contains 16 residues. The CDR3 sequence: CSAREGPYWDNSPLHF. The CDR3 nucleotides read TGCAGTGCTAGAGAAGGACCCTATTGGGATAATTCACCCCTCCACTTT.

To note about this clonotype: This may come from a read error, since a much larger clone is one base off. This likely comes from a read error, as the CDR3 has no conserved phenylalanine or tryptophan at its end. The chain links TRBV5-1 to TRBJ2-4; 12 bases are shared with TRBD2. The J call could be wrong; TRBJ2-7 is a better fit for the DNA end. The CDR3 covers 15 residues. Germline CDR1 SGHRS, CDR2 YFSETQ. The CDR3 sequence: CASSLDLAGGSEQYL. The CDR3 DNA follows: TGCGCCAGCAGCTTGGACCTAGCGGGAGGGAGCGAGCAGTACTTA.

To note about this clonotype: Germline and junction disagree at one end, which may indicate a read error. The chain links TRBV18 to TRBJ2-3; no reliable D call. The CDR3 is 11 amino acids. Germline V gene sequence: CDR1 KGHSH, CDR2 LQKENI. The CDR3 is CASAPYDTQYF. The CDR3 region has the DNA TGTGCCAGCGCACCTTACGATACGCAGTATTTT.

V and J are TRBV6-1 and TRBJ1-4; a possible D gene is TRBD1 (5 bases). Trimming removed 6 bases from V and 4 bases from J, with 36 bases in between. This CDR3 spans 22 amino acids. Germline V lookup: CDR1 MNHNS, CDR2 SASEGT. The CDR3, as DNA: TGTGCCAGCAGCCATGGCTTTTGGGGCAGGGCAGACCGCACACTCTTTAATGAAAAACTGTTTTTT. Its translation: CASSHGFWGRADRTLFNEKLFF.

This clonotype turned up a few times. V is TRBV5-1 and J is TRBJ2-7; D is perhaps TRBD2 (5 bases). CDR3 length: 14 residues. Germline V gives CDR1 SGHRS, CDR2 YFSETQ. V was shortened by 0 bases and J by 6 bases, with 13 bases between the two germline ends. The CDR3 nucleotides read TGCGCCAGCAGCTTGGTAGTGGGGAGTGGCGAGCAGTACTTC. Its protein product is CASSLVVGSGEQYF.

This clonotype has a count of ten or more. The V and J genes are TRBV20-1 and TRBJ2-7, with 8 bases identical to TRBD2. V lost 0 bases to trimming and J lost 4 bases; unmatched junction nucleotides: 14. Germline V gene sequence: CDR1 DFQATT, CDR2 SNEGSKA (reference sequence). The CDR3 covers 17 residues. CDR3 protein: CSARDQPSGAGAYEQYF. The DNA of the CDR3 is TGCAGTGCTAGAGATCAGCCCTCGGGAGCGGGAGCGTACGAGCAGTACTTC.

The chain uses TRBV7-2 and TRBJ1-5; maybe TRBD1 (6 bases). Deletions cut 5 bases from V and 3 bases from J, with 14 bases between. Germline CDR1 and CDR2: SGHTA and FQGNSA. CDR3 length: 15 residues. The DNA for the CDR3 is TGTGCCAGCAGCAGAGAAGGACAGTTCAATCAGCCCCAGCATTTT. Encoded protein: CASSREGQFNQPQHF.

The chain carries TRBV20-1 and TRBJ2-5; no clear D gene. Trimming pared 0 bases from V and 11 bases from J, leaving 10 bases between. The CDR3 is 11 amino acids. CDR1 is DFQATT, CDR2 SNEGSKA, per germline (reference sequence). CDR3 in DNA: TGCAGTGCTAGAGATGAGAACGAACAGTACTTC. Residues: CSARDENEQYF.

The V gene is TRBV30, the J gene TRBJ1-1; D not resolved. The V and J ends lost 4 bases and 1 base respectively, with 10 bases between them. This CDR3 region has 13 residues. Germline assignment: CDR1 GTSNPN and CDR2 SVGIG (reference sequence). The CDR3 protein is CAWITAQNTEAFF. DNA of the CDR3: TGTGCCTGGATAACAGCACAGAACACTGAAGCTTTCTTT. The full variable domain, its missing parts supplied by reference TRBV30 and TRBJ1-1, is SQTIHQWPATLVQPVGSPLSLECTVEGTSNPNLYWYRQAAGRGLQLLFYSVGIGQISSEVPQNLSASRPQDRQFILSSKKLLLSDSGFYLCAWITAQNTEAFFGQGTRLTVV.

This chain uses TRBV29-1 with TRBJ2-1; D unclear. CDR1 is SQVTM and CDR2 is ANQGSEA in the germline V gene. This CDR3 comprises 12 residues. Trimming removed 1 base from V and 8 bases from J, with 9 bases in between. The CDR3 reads CSVEGNKDEQFF. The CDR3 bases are TGCAGCGTTGAAGGGAACAAGGATGAGCAGTTCTTC.

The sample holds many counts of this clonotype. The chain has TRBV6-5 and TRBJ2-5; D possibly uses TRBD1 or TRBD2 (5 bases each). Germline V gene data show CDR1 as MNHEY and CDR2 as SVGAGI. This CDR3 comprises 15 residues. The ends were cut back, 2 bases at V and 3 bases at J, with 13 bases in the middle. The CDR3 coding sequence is TGTGCCAGCAGTTACACCTATCAGGGAGAAGAGACCCAGTACTTC. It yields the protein CASSYTYQGEETQYF.

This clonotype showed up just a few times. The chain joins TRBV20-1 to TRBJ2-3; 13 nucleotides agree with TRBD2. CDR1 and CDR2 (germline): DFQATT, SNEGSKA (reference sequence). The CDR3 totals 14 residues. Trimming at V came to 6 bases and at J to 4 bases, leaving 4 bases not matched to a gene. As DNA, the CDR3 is TGCAGTGCCCGACTAGCGGGAGGATCAGATACGCAGTATTTT. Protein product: CSARLAGGSDTQYF.

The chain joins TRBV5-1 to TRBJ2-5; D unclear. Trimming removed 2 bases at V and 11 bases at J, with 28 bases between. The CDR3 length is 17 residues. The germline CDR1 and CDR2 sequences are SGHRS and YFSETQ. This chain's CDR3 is CASSFDLTGEALHEQYF. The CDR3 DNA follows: TGCGCCAGCAGCTTTGACCTTACGGGTGAGGCTTTGCATGAGCAGTACTTC.

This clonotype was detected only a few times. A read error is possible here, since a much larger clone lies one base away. The chain's CDR3 is CGAGLGDNEQFF. The CDR3 coding sequence is TGCGGTGCTGGACTAGGGGACAATGAGCAGTTCTTC. The chain couples TRBV20-1 to TRBJ2-1, with 7 bases matching TRBD2. Germline assignment: CDR1 DFQATT and CDR2 SNEGSKA (reference sequence). The CDR3 has 12 amino acids.

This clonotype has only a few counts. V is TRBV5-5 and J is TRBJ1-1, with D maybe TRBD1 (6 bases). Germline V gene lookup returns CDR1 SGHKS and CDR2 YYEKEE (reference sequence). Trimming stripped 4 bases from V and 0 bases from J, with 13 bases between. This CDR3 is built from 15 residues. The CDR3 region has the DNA TGTGCCAGCAGCGCAAGACAGGATATGAACACTGAAGCTTTCTTT. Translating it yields CASSARQDMNTEAFF.

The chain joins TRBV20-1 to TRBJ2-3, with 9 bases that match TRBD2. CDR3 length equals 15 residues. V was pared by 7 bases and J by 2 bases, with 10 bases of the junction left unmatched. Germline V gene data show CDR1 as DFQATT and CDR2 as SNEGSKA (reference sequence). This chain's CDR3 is CSVPIAGAVTDTQYF. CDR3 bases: TGCAGTGTTCCTATAGCGGGAGCGGTCACAGATACGCAGTATTTT.

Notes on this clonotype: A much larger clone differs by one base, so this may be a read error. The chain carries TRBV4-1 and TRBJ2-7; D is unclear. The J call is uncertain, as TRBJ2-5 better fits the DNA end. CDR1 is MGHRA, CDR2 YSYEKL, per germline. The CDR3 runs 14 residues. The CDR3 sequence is CASGQESQDGTQYF. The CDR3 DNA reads TGCGCCAGCGGCCAAGAATCCCAAGATGGGACCCAGTACTTC.

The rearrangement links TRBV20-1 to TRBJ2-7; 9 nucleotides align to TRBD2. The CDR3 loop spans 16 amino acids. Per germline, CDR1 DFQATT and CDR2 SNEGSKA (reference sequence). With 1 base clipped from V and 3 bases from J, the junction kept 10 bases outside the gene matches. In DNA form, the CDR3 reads TGCAGTGCTAGAGTGATAGCGGGAGAATACAGCTACGAGCAGTACTTC. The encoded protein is CSARVIAGEYSYEQYF.